The 10 T cell receptor beta chains given below trace back to one sample, sequenced in a study of blood T cell repertoires in COVID-19. Data came from immunoSEQ multiplex PCR; TCRdb stores just in-frame clones and leaves some out. The repertoire consists of approximately 140,000 clones, with about 86% occurring once and the leading ten covering approximately 8.2%. Sequences were obtained from peripheral blood. These receptors were obtained from a woman in her sixties with acute or convalescent COVID-19.

The gene calls are TRBV15 and TRBJ2-5; 7 nucleotides match TRBD1. J lost 5 bases, V lost 1 base, and 10 bases had no gene match. The CDR3 contains 16 residues. Germline values: CDR1 LNHNV, CDR2 YYDKDF (reference sequence). The DNA of the CDR3 is TGTGCCACCAGCAGAGTAACAGGGGTCGCAGTGGAGACCCAGTACTTC. Protein sequence: CATSRVTGVAVETQYF.

The chain employs TRBV5-4 and TRBJ2-3; 7 positions agree with TRBD2. J lost 0 bases, V lost 1 base, and 11 bases had no gene match. Germline V gene lookup returns CDR1 SGHNT and CDR2 YYREEE (reference sequence). The CDR3 spans 18 residues. The CDR3 is CASSLSSGPTSSTDTQYF. CDR3 nucleotides: TGTGCCAGCAGCTTGTCTAGCGGACCAACCTCTAGCACAGATACGCAGTATTTT. Complete variable domain (other parts from reference TRBV5-4 and TRBJ2-3): ETGVTQSPTHLIKTRGQQVTLRCSSQSGHNTVSWYQQALGQGPQFIFQYYREEENGRGNFPPRFSGLQFPNYSSELNVNALELDDSALYLCASSLSSGPTSSTDTQYFGPGTRLTVL.

The J gene is TRBJ2-1, the V gene TRBV7-8, with 7 bases matching TRBD2. The J segment lost 9 bases and the V segment lost 5 bases, leaving 7 bases of the junction unmatched. Germline V CDR1 and CDR2: SGHVS, FQNEAQ. The CDR3 spans 13 residues. The CDR3 region is CASSRDYPIEQFF. Here the CDR3 DNA reads TGTGCCAGCAGCCGGGACTACCCAATTGAGCAGTTCTTC.

This sequence joins TRBV27 and TRBJ1-1; 8 nucleotides line up with TRBD1. The V and J ends lost 6 bases and 3 bases, in that order; junction bases with no gene match: 6. The CDR3 loop spans 14 amino acids. Germline-derived CDR1 and CDR2 are MNHEY and SMNVEV (reference sequence). The DNA for the CDR3 is TGTGCCAGCAGGGAACAGGGGGTCGACACTGAAGCTTTCTTT. It encodes CASREQGVDTEAFF.

This clone has only a few counts. The V call is TRBV7-8, the J call TRBJ1-4, with D tentatively TRBD1 (5 bases). The V and J ends lost 5 bases and 0 bases respectively, with 19 bases between them. Germline V gene lookup returns CDR1 SGHVS and CDR2 FQNEAQ. The CDR3 loop spans 18 amino acids. CDR3: CASSTSFGGTSTNEKLFF. CDR3 sequence (DNA): TGTGCCAGCAGCACTTCTTTTGGGGGGACTTCAACTAATGAAAAACTGTTTTTT.

The genes are TRBV30 and TRBJ2-3; D not certain. The CDR3 is made up of 14 amino acids. Germline values: CDR1 GTSNPN, CDR2 SVGIG (reference sequence). V gave up 1 base and J gave up 5 bases, with 13 bases separating them. The DNA of the CDR3 is TGTGCCTGGAGTGACCTTCCGACAAAAGATACGCAGTATTTT. Its translation: CAWSDLPTKDTQYF.

This chain uses TRBV30 with TRBJ1-6; 7 bases line up with TRBD1. This CDR3 comprises 16 residues. V gave up 2 bases and J gave up 4 bases; unmatched junction bases: 8. The germline V gene has CDR1 GTSNPN and CDR2 SVGIG (reference sequence). The CDR3: CAWSIPGTAYNSPLHF. The CDR3 nucleotides read TGTGCCTGGAGTATACCCGGGACAGCTTATAATTCACCCCTCCACTTT.

The chain employs TRBV2 and TRBJ1-2, with 12 bases that match TRBD1. V shed 3 bases, J shed 7 bases, and the junction held 6 bases outside the gene matches. The CDR3 has 15 residues. Germline values: CDR1 SNHLY, CDR2 FYNNEI. CDR3 coding DNA: TGTGCCAGCAGTGAGGGGGGACAGGGGGCTTTTGGCTACACCTTC. The encoded protein is CASSEGGQGAFGYTF.

This clone appeared once. The chain carries TRBV19 and TRBJ1-4, with 7 bases fitting TRBD1. Germline V gene sequence: CDR1 LNHDA, CDR2 SQIVND (reference sequence). This CDR3 has 17 residues. J was trimmed by 5 bases and V by 5 bases; bases with no gene match: 14. The CDR3 here is CASSAGQTREVNEKLFF. DNA for the CDR3: TGTGCCAGTAGTGCGGGACAGACAAGAGAAGTGAATGAAAAACTGTTTTTT.

The chain joins TRBV5-4 to TRBJ1-1, with 9 nucleotides matching TRBD1. CDR1 is SGHNT and CDR2 is YYREEE in the germline V gene (reference sequence). This CDR3 is built from 16 residues. V lost 4 bases to trimming and J lost 0 bases; unmatched junction nucleotides: 7. The CDR3 DNA is TGTGCCAGCAGCGCGGGACAGGGAAGCATGAACACTGAAGCTTTCTTT. Amino acid sequence: CASSAGQGSMNTEAFF.